The following is a T cell receptor (beta chain) sequence with its context. The data stem from a study of blood T cell repertoires in COVID-19. Overall study context: Sources were T cells, B-cell-depleted T cells, or PBMCs; the material itself was cDNA or gDNA.

The germline gives CDR1 LNHDA, CDR2 SQIVND (reference sequence). Trimming removed 3 bases at V and 5 bases at J, with 11 bases between. The CDR3 covers 14 residues. Only in-frame clones appear in the TCRdb table, and some are missing; sequencing was by immunoSEQ multiplex PCR. Of about 69,000 clones in the sample, 89% were seen once. The receptor comes from a woman aged 45-59 years with active COVID-19. Sequences were obtained from peripheral blood. The J gene is TRBJ1-5, the V gene TRBV19; no reliable D call. The CDR3 DNA sequence: TGTGCCAGTAGTATCATCGGGAAAGATCAGCCCCAGCATTTT. Its translation: CASSIIGKDQPQHF.